One and the same sample provided the 20 T cell receptor beta chains below, sequenced in a study of T cells in Graves' hyperthyroidism and ophthalmopathy. Regions amplified from RNA transcripts were the TCR beta CDR3 regions. Primed by the HTBI set, a first-round RT-PCR was run on the TCR CDR3. One entry per CDR3 protein, called by TCRdb with MiXCR from the multiplex PCR reads. The sample lists a few hundred thousand distinct CDR3 sequences, around a sixth occurring once. Sequenced input: blood. The receptors derive from a woman under 40 with Graves' hyperthyroidism.

This clonotype was observed many times. The chain links TRBV10-3 to TRBJ1-2, with D perhaps TRBD1 (5 bases). The CDR3 sequence is 11 residues long. Germline V lookup: CDR1 ENHRY, CDR2 SYGVKD. V was trimmed by 3 bases and J by 8 bases, leaving 7 bases between them. The CDR3 spells CAISDGGGYTF. CDR3 DNA sequence: TGTGCCATCAGTGACGGGGGAGGCTACACCTTC.

This clonotype occurred many times. The V gene is TRBV7-8, the J gene TRBJ1-6; D is uncertain. This CDR3 region has 18 residues. V gave up 5 bases and J gave up 4 bases, with 21 bases separating them. Germline values: CDR1 SGHVS, CDR2 FQNEAQ. For the CDR3, the DNA is TGTGCCAGCAGCCCCTCACCCACGAGGGCTTTGTATAATTCACCCCTCCACTTT. It yields the protein CASSPSPTRALYNSPLHF.

As DNA, the CDR3 is TGCAGCCCCCGACCCCGGGTCCTAAGGTACGAGCAGTACTTC. Translated: CSPRPRVLRYEQYF. The chain combines TRBV29-1 with TRBJ2-7; D unclear. CDR1 is SQVTM and CDR2 is ANQGSEA in the germline V gene. V was shortened by 8 bases and J by 4 bases, with 21 bases between the two germline ends. The CDR3 is made up of 14 amino acids.

The chain carries TRBV28 and TRBJ2-6; D uncertain. Between the trimmed V and J ends, which lost 7 bases and 0 bases, there was a span of 19 bases. The CDR3 contains 18 residues. Germline loops: CDR1 MDHEN, CDR2 SYDVKM. In nucleotides, the CDR3 is TGTGCCAGCACCACTTACGTAGGCAGAAACTCTGGGGCCAACGTCCTGACTTTC. Translation gives CASTTYVGRNSGANVLTF. Looking up the rest from reference TRBV28 and TRBJ2-6 gives the full variable domain: DVKVTQSSRYLVKRTGEKVFLECVQDMDHENMFWYRQDPGLGLRLIYFSYDVKMKEKGDIPEGYSVSREKKERFSLILESASTNQTSMYLCASTTYVGRNSGANVLTFGAGSRLTVL.

The V call is TRBV12-5, the J call TRBJ1-6; D might be TRBD1 (6 bases). Germline lookup yields CDR1 LGHNT and CDR2 FRNRAP. This CDR3 comprises 15 residues. The V and J ends lost 1 base and 7 bases respectively, with 11 bases between them. The CDR3 DNA reads TGTGCTAGTGGTTTGGGGAACAGGGCCAATTCACCCCTCCACTTT. Protein product: CASGLGNRANSPLHF. The entire variable domain, with the rest obtained from reference TRBV12-5 and TRBJ1-6, is as follows: DARVTQTPRHKVTEMGQEVTMRCQPILGHNTVFWYRQTMMQGLELLAYFRNRAPLDDSGMPKDRFSAEMPDATLATLKIQPSEPRDSAVYFCASGLGNRANSPLHFGNGTRLTVT.

This clonotype was found a few times. CDR3 in amino acids: CASSLGAGDTYEQYF. CDR3 in DNA: TGTGCCAGCAGCTTAGGGGCAGGGGATACCTACGAGCAGTACTTC. This chain links TRBV7-2 with TRBJ2-7, with a weak D call TRBD1 (6 bases). The germline V gene encodes CDR1 SGHTA and CDR2 FQGNSA. The CDR3 is made up of 15 amino acids. V lost 1 base to trimming and J lost 2 bases, with 12 bases between them.

Many counts were recorded for this clonotype. The V gene is TRBV20-1, the J gene TRBJ1-1, with a possible D match to TRBD1 (6 bases). This CDR3 is 14 amino acids long. V lost 1 base, J lost 4 bases, and 13 bases lay in between. The germline gives CDR1 DFQATT, CDR2 SNEGSKA (reference sequence). CDR3 region: CSARGFGGGTEAFF. CDR3 nucleotides: TGCAGTGCTAGAGGTTTCGGAGGGGGCACTGAAGCTTTCTTT.

The chain carries TRBV6-2 or TRBV6-3 and TRBJ1-6; 7 bases match TRBD1. This CDR3 is built from 14 residues. Germline CDR1 is MNHEY and CDR2 is SVGEGT. V shed 6 bases, J shed 9 bases, and the junction held 8 bases outside the gene matches. CDR3 loop: CASSQDHRGSPLHF. For the CDR3, the DNA is TGTGCCAGCAGCCAAGATCACAGGGGTTCACCCCTCCACTTT.

This clonotype has ten or more counts. The chain uses TRBV9 and TRBJ2-1, with 8 bases lining up with TRBD2. Germline V gene lookup returns CDR1 SGDLS and CDR2 YYNGEE. Unmatched junction bases numbered 5, after V lost 0 bases and J lost 9 bases. The CDR3 is 14 amino acids. This chain's CDR3 is CASSVVGLASEQFF. CDR3 in DNA: TGTGCCAGCAGCGTAGTAGGACTAGCCAGTGAGCAGTTCTTC.

Many counts were recorded for this clonotype. The V and J genes are TRBV5-1 and TRBJ1-5; D might be TRBD1 (5 bases). The CDR3 totals 15 residues. CDR1 and CDR2 from the germline V gene are SGHRS and YFSETQ. Trimming shortened V by 4 bases and J by 5 bases, and 16 bases separated the two germline ends. The DNA of the CDR3 is TGCGCCAGCAGCCAGGGACCCCTCGGGGATCAGCCCCAGCATTTT. Translating gives CASSQGPLGDQPQHF. Combining the CDR3 with reference TRBV5-1 and TRBJ1-5 gives the whole variable domain KAGVTQTPRYLIKTRGQQVTLSCSPISGHRSVSWYQQTPGQGLQFLFEYFSETQRNKGNFPGRFSGRQFSNSRSEMNVSTLELGDSALYLCASSQGPLGDQPQHFGDGTRLSIL.

The rearrangement links TRBV11-3 to TRBJ2-1, with TRBD2 matching over 7 bases. The V and J ends lost 0 bases and 6 bases, in that order; junction bases with no gene match: 8. The germline CDR1 and CDR2 sequences are SGHNT and YENEEA. CDR3 size: 16 residues. CDR3 nucleotide sequence: TGTGCCAGCAGCTTAGATCGTGCGGGAGTCCCCAATGAGCAGTTCTTC. Its protein product is CASSLDRAGVPNEQFF.

The J gene is TRBJ1-2, the V gene TRBV5-1; 9 bases are shared with TRBD1. Germline assignment: CDR1 SGHRS and CDR2 YFSETQ. The CDR3 consists of 15 residues. The V gene end was trimmed by 4 bases and the J gene end by 4 bases; junction bases not matched to a gene: 8. CDR3 protein: CASSRTGQGVYGYTF. Written as DNA, the CDR3 is TGCGCCAGCAGCCGAACGGGACAGGGAGTCTATGGCTACACCTTC.

This clonotype was found a few times. The CDR3 DNA sequence: TGCGCCAGCAGCTTCGGTTTCGCGAACACCGGGGAGCTGTTTTTT. It codes for CASSFGFANTGELFF. V gene TRBV5-1 combines with J gene TRBJ2-2; D is undetermined. Trimming removed 2 bases from V and 0 bases from J, with 8 bases in between. The CDR3 runs 15 residues. Germline CDR1 and CDR2: SGHRS and YFSETQ. The full variable domain, rest sourced from reference TRBV5-1 and TRBJ2-2, is KAGVTQTPRYLIKTRGQQVTLSCSPISGHRSVSWYQQTPGQGLQFLFEYFSETQRNKGNFPGRFSGRQFSNSRSEMNVSTLELGDSALYLCASSFGFANTGELFFGEGSRLTVL.

V usage is TRBV9 and J usage is TRBJ2-3; the D gene is possibly TRBD2 (5 bases). CDR3 length: 16 residues. Per the germline V gene, CDR1 is SGDLS and CDR2 is YYNGEE. The V and J ends lost 3 bases and 0 bases respectively, with 14 bases between them. The CDR3 spells CASSGNSETSTDTQYF. The CDR3 DNA follows: TGTGCCAGCAGCGGTAATAGCGAGACTAGCACAGATACGCAGTATTTT.

A few counts support this clonotype. Since a much larger clone is just one base distant, this may be a read error. The chain uses TRBV12-3 or TRBV12-4 and TRBJ2-7; 10 nucleotides line up with TRBD2. J was trimmed by 3 bases and V by 6 bases; bases with no gene match: 8. The length of the CDR3 is 15 residues. CDR3 bases: TGTGCCAGCAGCCGACTAGCGGGTACAGTCTACGAGCAGTACTTC. Its translation: CASSRLAGTVYEQYF.

This clonotype has ten or more counts. The V gene is TRBV6-2 or TRBV6-3, the J gene TRBJ1-5; TRBD1 might be the D (5 bases). Germline assignment: CDR1 MNHEY and CDR2 SVGEGT. V was pared by 2 bases and J by 1 base, with 15 bases between. This CDR3 is 17 amino acids long. The DNA for the CDR3 is TGTGCCAGCAGTTACAGGGGCCTTCGCGAAAGCAATCAGCCCCAGCATTTT. It yields the protein CASSYRGLRESNQPQHF.

The chain recombines TRBV6-2 or TRBV6-3 with TRBJ2-2; weak D call: TRBD1 (6 bases). The germline V and J ends were trimmed by 0 bases and 6 bases, with 8 bases remaining between them. The CDR3 totals 14 residues. Germline V lookup: CDR1 MNHEY, CDR2 SVGEGT. Written as DNA, the CDR3 is TGTGCCAGCAGTTACTCACAGGGCGCCGGGGAGCTGTTTTTT. Residues: CASSYSQGAGELFF.

This clonotype came up a few times. The chain links TRBV12-3 or TRBV12-4 to TRBJ2-7, with D hard to call. The V and J ends lost 2 bases and 7 bases respectively, with 18 bases between them. This CDR3 region has 15 residues. This CDR3 reads CASSLLGFPQVEQYF. The CDR3 region has the DNA TGTGCCAGCAGTTTACTCGGCTTTCCGCAAGTTGAGCAGTACTTC.

The chain couples TRBV20-1 to TRBJ2-7; 13 nucleotides align to TRBD2. The germline V gene encodes CDR1 DFQATT and CDR2 SNEGSKA (reference sequence). The CDR3 length is 14 residues. The V and J ends lost 5 bases and 7 bases, in that order; junction bases with no gene match: 8. CDR3 bases: TGCAGTGCTGGACTAGCGGGAGAGTGGGAGGAGCAGTACTTC. Translating it yields CSAGLAGEWEEQYF.

This clonotype was counted a few times. The chain links TRBV15 to TRBJ2-1; D may correspond to TRBD1 or TRBD2 (5 bases each). The V gene's germline CDR1 is LNHNV and CDR2 YYDKDF (reference sequence). CDR3 length: 17 amino acids. V lost 3 bases and J 1 base, leaving 16 bases between the germline ends. The CDR3 DNA follows: TGTGCCACCAGCAGGATAGGCCGCAGGGAGTCCTACAATGAGCAGTTCTTC. Its translation: CATSRIGRRESYNEQFF. Using reference TRBV15 and TRBJ2-1 for the parts outside the CDR3, the full variable domain is DAMVIQNPRYQVTQFGKPVTLSCSQTLNHNVMYWYQQKSSQAPKLLFHYYDKDFNNEADTPDNFQSRRPNTSFCFLDIRSPGLGDTAMYLCATSRIGRRESYNEQFFGPGTRLTVL.